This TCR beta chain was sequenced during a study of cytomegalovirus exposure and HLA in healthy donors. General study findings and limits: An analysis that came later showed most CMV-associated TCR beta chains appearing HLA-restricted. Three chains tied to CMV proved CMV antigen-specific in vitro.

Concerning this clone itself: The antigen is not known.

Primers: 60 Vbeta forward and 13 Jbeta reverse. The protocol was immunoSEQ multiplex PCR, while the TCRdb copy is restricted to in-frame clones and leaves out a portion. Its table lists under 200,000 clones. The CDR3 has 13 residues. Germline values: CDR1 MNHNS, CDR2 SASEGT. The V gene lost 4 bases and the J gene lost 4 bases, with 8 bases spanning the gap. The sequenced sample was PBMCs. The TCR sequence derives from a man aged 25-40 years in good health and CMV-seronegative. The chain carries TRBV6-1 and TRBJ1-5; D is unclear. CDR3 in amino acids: CASSAITNQPQHF. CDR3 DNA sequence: TGTGCCAGCAGTGCTATCACGAATCAGCCCCAGCATTTT.